This T cell receptor beta chain was found in a study of a mutant IDH1 vaccine in newly diagnosed glioma. Time point given: week 11, during vaccination. A single vaccine dose contained 300 ug of mutant IDH1 20-mer peptide, and topical imiquimod was used with it. As regards this clone: The antigen remains undetermined.

The table came from immunoSEQ multiplex PCR; TCRdb's copy has only in-frame clones and leaves some out. The sample contains fewer than 75,000 clones, roughly 83% of which appear only once. The CDR3 sequence is 13 residues long. Germline V gene lookup returns CDR1 SEHNR and CDR2 FQNEAQ (reference sequence). V lost 1 base and J 7 bases, leaving 11 bases between the germline ends. The rearrangement links TRBV7-9 to TRBJ2-7; D is unclear. This specimen was PBMCs, taken from a glioma patient whose treatment included an IDH1 peptide vaccine. The clonotype comes from a woman aged 45-65 years with glioma. The CDR3 DNA follows: TGTGCCAGCAGCTTAGAGAACCTTGAAGAGCAGTACTTC. Its protein product is CASSLENLEEQYF.